This T cell receptor (beta chain) originates from a study of beta chain features in type 1 diabetes. Study findings and constraints: VDJ junctions in type 1 diabetes patients carried more deletions and fewer insertions.

With respect to this clone: Its antigen is unknown.

V gave up 0 bases and J gave up 3 bases, with 11 bases separating them. Per the germline V gene, CDR1 is MNHEY and CDR2 is SVGAGI. The CDR3 spans 15 residues. Reverse transcription of all isolated RNA meant that expressed TCRB transcripts were sequenced. Produced via immunoSEQ multiplex PCR; TCRdb's table is partial and in-frame only. The repertoire consists of more than 300,000 clones, with roughly 16% occurring once and the leading ten covering approximately 0.019%. Sorted CD4+ subsets: naive, central memory, regulatory, stem cell-like memory (CD45RO/CCR7/CD25/CD127/CD95/CD27 panel). What was sequenced was naive CD4+ T cells from blood. V is TRBV6-5 and J is TRBJ1-1; no clear D gene. The sequence was collected from a woman younger than 30 in good health. CDR3 protein: CASSYSRRSDTEAFF. The DNA of the CDR3 is TGTGCCAGCAGTTACTCGAGGAGGAGCGACACTGAAGCTTTCTTT.